This T cell receptor beta chain was sequenced in a study of OX40 agonist ivuxolimab in advanced cancers. Whole-study context: Three partial responders included one hepatocellular carcinoma patient and two cutaneous melanoma patients. Study-level findings and limits: Some patients who did not respond also had low normalized T-cell clonal expansion.

This clone occurred once. The antigen is unknown. The V and J ends lost 5 bases and 2 bases respectively, with 19 bases between them. The CDR3 has 17 residues. Germline-derived CDR1 and CDR2 are SGHVS and FQNEAQ. TCRdb keeps only in-frame clones here, not all; method: immunoSEQ multiplex PCR. This table holds around 20,000 clones, about 77% found once. This receptor was taken from an adult with an advanced solid tumor such as melanoma, head and neck, liver or kidney cancer. The gene calls are TRBV7-8 and TRBJ2-1; D is perhaps TRBD2 (7 bases). Specimen: CD4+ or CD8+ T cells sorted from blood, collected in a trial of the OX40 agonist ivuxolimab. CDR3 DNA: TGTGCCAGCAGCCCAATCCGGGGGGCCCTCCCCTACAATGAGCAGTTCTTC. It codes for CASSPIRGALPYNEQFF.